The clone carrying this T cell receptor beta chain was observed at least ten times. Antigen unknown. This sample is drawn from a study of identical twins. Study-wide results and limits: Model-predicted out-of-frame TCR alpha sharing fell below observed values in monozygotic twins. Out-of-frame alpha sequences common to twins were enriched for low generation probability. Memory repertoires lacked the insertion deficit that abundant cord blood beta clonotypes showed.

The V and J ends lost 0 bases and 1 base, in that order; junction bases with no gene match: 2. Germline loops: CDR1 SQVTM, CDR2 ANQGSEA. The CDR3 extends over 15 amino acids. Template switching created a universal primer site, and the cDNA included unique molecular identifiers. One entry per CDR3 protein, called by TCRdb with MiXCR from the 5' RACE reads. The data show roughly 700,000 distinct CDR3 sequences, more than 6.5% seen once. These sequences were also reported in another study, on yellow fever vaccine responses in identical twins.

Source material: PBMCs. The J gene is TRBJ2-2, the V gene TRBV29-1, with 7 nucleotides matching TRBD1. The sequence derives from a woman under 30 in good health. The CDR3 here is CSVEEQGKNTGELFF. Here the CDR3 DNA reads TGCAGCGTTGAAGAACAGGGGAAGAACACCGGGGAGCTGTTTTTT.